This TCR beta chain came from a study of T cell repertoires in cytomegalovirus infection. Broader study findings: Cumulative public TCR beta family frequency identified carriers of CMV plus the relevant HLA. Ex vivo responses were dominated by HLA-C-restricted CMV-specific TCR beta clonotypes.

CDR3 length equals 14 residues. In germline, CDR1 is LGHNA, CDR2 YSLEER. V lost 2 bases to trimming and J lost 5 bases; unmatched junction nucleotides: 4. As for this clonotype: The antigen is unknown.

TCRdb re-called the reads with MiXCR, one entry per CDR3 protein. The repertoire holds fewer than 950,000 distinct CDR3 sequences, approximately 29% seen once, with under 15% in the top ten. The V gene is TRBV4-3, the J gene TRBJ2-3; 7 bases are a match to TRBD2. The receptor comes from a human donor in good health (CMV status not recorded). Some clones in this sample may be carry-over from other donors' samples. The sequencing here drew on cultured CD8+ T cells from PBMCs, taken from culture after CMV antigen stimulation. Written as DNA, the CDR3 is TGCGCCAGCAGCCAAATCGGGACTATAGATACGCAGTATTTT. It encodes CASSQIGTIDTQYF.